The 18 T cell receptor beta chains listed next were all sequenced from one sample in a study of blood T cell repertoires in COVID-19 (dated by TCRdb to the early 2020s). Receptor libraries were prepared by the immunoSEQ multiplex PCR assay. Entries here come from immuneACCESS through TCRdb and include only in-frame sequences with V and J called. Some clones fail to appear in such tables; in the studies checked, an unresolved V gene covers under half of the shortfall, and the cause of the remainder is unknown. The sample table lists about 80,000 clones, 70% to 80% of them with a count of one. 16% of the sample rests with the top ten. Sequencing was carried out using peripheral blood. The receptor source for this set is a man aged 70-80 years with active or convalescent COVID-19.

The V gene is TRBV18, the J gene TRBJ1-2; no clear D gene. The CDR3 is 16 amino acids. Germline loops: CDR1 KGHSH, CDR2 LQKENI. V dropped 4 bases and J dropped 7 bases, with 22 bases sitting between them. The DNA for the CDR3 is TGTGCCAGCTCACTCGCGGGGTCTTCAGGCGTTGGTGGCTACACCTTC. Translated: CASSLAGSSGVGGYTF.

The CDR3 region is CASSYGTPSYEQYF. The CDR3 coding sequence is TGTGCCAGCAGTTATGGCACGCCGTCCTACGAGCAGTACTTC. V gene TRBV6-5 combines with J gene TRBJ2-7; D remains unclear. Per the germline V gene, CDR1 is MNHEY and CDR2 is SVGAGI. The CDR3 is 14 residues long. V lost 3 bases and J 1 base, leaving 10 bases between the germline ends.

The J gene is TRBJ2-5, the V gene TRBV3-1 (or the pseudogene TRBV3-2); 8 bases line up with TRBD2. J lost 2 bases, V lost 10 bases, and 9 bases had no gene match. This CDR3 spans 14 amino acids. CDR1 is LGHDT and CDR2 is YNNKEL in the germline V gene (reference sequence). As DNA, the CDR3 is TGTGCCACCCAACCGGGACTAGATCAAGAGACCCAGTACTTC. It specifies CATQPGLDQETQYF.

The chain uses TRBV12-3 or TRBV12-4 and TRBJ1-2; D is perhaps TRBD1 (5 bases). The V and J ends lost 7 bases and 4 bases respectively, with 13 bases between them. CDR3 length: 13 residues. CDR3 nucleotide sequence: TGTGCCAGCACCCCCGACAGTGTCTATGGCTACACCTTC. Residues: CASTPDSVYGYTF.

J is TRBJ1-1 and V is TRBV28, with 9 bases aligning to TRBD1. Germline V gene sequence: CDR1 MDHEN, CDR2 SYDVKM. V lost 7 bases and J lost 4; bases outside the gene matches: 19. The CDR3 covers 18 residues. The CDR3 DNA is TGTGCCAGCAAACTGTTCGGGATTGGGGACAGGGCTTCCACTGAAGCTTTCTTT. This translates into CASKLFGIGDRASTEAFF.

The rearrangement links TRBV9 to TRBJ2-3; 13 nucleotides align to TRBD2. Looked up from germline, CDR1 is SGDLS and CDR2 is YYNGEE. The CDR3 is made up of 18 amino acids. V trimming: 3 bases; J trimming: 2 bases; junction bases outside the gene matches: 9. The CDR3: CASSDGLAGANPTDTQYF. CDR3 DNA sequence: TGTGCCAGCAGCGACGGACTAGCGGGGGCGAACCCCACAGATACGCAGTATTTT.

This clone has just one count. The chain recombines TRBV6-5 with TRBJ2-5; D call uncertain. The CDR3 loop spans 15 amino acids. Germline V gives CDR1 MNHEY, CDR2 SVGAGI. Between the trimmed V and J ends, which lost 5 bases and 2 bases, there was a span of 15 bases. The CDR3 nucleotides read TGTGCCAGCAGTACGACTCCCTGGCGGCAAGAGACCCAGTACTTC. Its translation: CASSTTPWRQETQYF.

This chain connects TRBV14 to TRBJ1-1; 8 bases align to TRBD1. The CDR3 loop spans 15 amino acids. V dropped 4 bases and J dropped 2; count of bases not matched to a gene: 6. Germline values: CDR1 SGHDN, CDR2 FVKESK. CDR3 DNA: TGTGCCAGCAGCCCCTATGGACAGGGTAACACTGAAGCTTTCTTT. Encoded protein: CASSPYGQGNTEAFF. The full variable domain, completed using reference TRBV14 and TRBJ1-1, is EAGVTQFPSHSVIEKGQTVTLRCDPISGHDNLYWYRRVMGKEIKFLLHFVKESKQDESGMPNNRFLAERTGGTYSTLKVQPAELEDSGVYFCASSPYGQGNTEAFFGQGTRLTVV.

In this sample, this clone turned up many times. The chain has TRBV4-1 and TRBJ2-3; weak D call: TRBD2 (7 bases). V lost 1 base to trimming and J lost 6 bases, with 17 bases between them. Germline CDR1 reads MGHRA; CDR2 reads YSYEKL. The CDR3 totals 16 residues. The CDR3 DNA sequence: TGCGCCAGCAGCCAAGCTCGTCTCCGGGGGGCCGATACGCAGTATTTT. This codes for CASSQARLRGADTQYF.

This chain joins TRBV3-1 (or the pseudogene TRBV3-2) and TRBJ2-2; a weak D match, TRBD1 (5 bases). The V and J ends lost 1 base and 0 bases respectively, with 9 bases between them. The CDR3 is 16 amino acids. The germline gives CDR1 LGHDT, CDR2 YNNKEL (reference sequence). This CDR3 is CASSQARGSNTGELFF. CDR3 sequence (DNA): TGTGCCAGCAGCCAAGCTAGGGGTTCGAACACCGGGGAGCTGTTTTTT.

This chain links TRBV30 with TRBJ2-2, with 8 bases lining up with TRBD1. Germline CDR1 and CDR2: GTSNPN and SVGIG (reference sequence). Germline trimming cut 1 base from V and 6 bases from J; bases unmatched to any gene: 7. CDR3 length equals 15 residues. The chain's CDR3 is CAWSGVRGLAGELFF. Written as DNA, the CDR3 is TGTGCCTGGAGTGGCGTCAGGGGGCTCGCCGGGGAGCTGTTTTTT.

A single count supports this clone. The rearrangement links TRBV10-2 to TRBJ1-5, with 7 positions matching TRBD1. CDR1 and CDR2 from the germline V gene are WSHSY and SAAADI. J lost 11 bases, V lost 8 bases, and 12 bases had no gene match. The CDR3 consists of 13 residues. Here the CDR3 reads CASSTGLRGTQHF. The CDR3 DNA is TGCGCCAGCTCGACCGGGCTCAGGGGGACCCAGCATTTT.

The V call is TRBV10-3, the J call TRBJ2-1; D remains unclear. There are 13 residues in the CDR3. Germline V gives CDR1 ENHRY, CDR2 SYGVKD. The V gene lost 8 bases and the J gene lost 5 bases, with 13 bases spanning the gap. In DNA form, the CDR3 reads TGTGCCATCGGAGACTGGAAAGACAATGAGCAGTTCTTC. Translation gives CAIGDWKDNEQFF.

This clone was seen only once. Additional DNA sequences in this sample encode the identical CDR3. J is TRBJ2-3 and V is TRBV2, with 11 nucleotides matching TRBD1. Trimming took 8 bases from V and 8 from J; bases not matched to a gene: 3. There are 12 residues in the CDR3. Germline values: CDR1 SNHLY, CDR2 FYNNEI. The CDR3 sequence is CASGDRGGTQYF. CDR3 DNA sequence: TGTGCCAGCGGGGACAGGGGGGGTACGCAGTATTTT.

The gene calls are TRBV5-1 and TRBJ2-7, with 7 bases aligning to TRBD1. The CDR3 spans 15 residues. CDR1 and CDR2 (germline): SGHRS, YFSETQ. V gave up 3 bases and J gave up 3 bases; unmatched junction bases: 9. The DNA for the CDR3 is TGCGCCAGCAGCTCGTGGAGACAGGGTATCTACGAGCAGTACTTC. This gives the protein CASSSWRQGIYEQYF.

The gene calls are TRBV2 and TRBJ2-7, with TRBD1 identical over 11 bases. Germline V gives CDR1 SNHLY, CDR2 FYNNEI. J was trimmed by 4 bases and V by 8 bases; bases with no gene match: 4. The CDR3 has 13 residues. The CDR3 sequence is CASSGQGAYEQYF. CDR3 sequence (DNA): TGTGCCAGCTCCGGACAGGGGGCGTACGAGCAGTACTTC. Variable domain in full (rest from reference TRBV2 and TRBJ2-7): EPEVTQTPSHQVTQMGQEVILRCVPISNHLYFYWYRQILGQKVEFLVSFYNNEISEKSEIFDDQFSVERPDGSNFTLKIRSTKLEDSAMYFCASSGQGAYEQYFGPGTRLTVT.

This chain links TRBV5-1 with TRBJ2-7, with 11 bases matching TRBD1. Germline lookup yields CDR1 SGHRS and CDR2 YFSETQ. This CDR3 has 15 residues. V trimming: 0 bases; J trimming: 3 bases; junction bases outside the gene matches: 2. CDR3 protein: CASSLAGTGGYEQYF. DNA for the CDR3: TGCGCCAGCAGCTTGGCGGGGACAGGGGGCTACGAGCAGTACTTC.

The J gene is TRBJ2-5, the V gene TRBV19; TRBD2 agrees at 9 bases. The CDR3 spans 16 residues. The V gene's germline CDR1 is LNHDA and CDR2 SQIVND (reference sequence). After removal of 3 bases from V and 1 base from J, the junction contained 6 bases not matched to a gene. CDR3 protein: CASSILTSGAQETQYF. For the CDR3, the DNA is TGTGCCAGTAGTATCTTGACTAGCGGCGCCCAAGAGACCCAGTACTTC.